The 15 T cell receptor beta chains in this list originate from one sample, sequenced in a study of blood T cell repertoires in COVID-19. Assay: immunoSEQ multiplex PCR; the TCRdb copy retains only in-frame clones and omits some. The table includes roughly 130,000 clones, around 83% detected once. The sample comprised peripheral blood. The receptor source for this set is a woman aged 50 to 65 with acute or convalescent COVID-19.

CDR3: CATSEHRTGAAAVQPQHF. CDR3 bases: TGTGCCACCAGTGAACACCGGACAGGGGCGGCGGCGGTTCAGCCCCAGCATTTT. The rearrangement joins TRBV24-1 to TRBJ1-5; 9 bases agree with TRBD1. Germline CDR1 is KGHDR and CDR2 is SFDVKD. The CDR3 totals 18 residues. Trimming at V came to 4 bases and at J to 6 bases, leaving 15 bases not matched to a gene.

The CDR3 sequence is CSVEDHSGGDYGYTF. The CDR3 region has the DNA TGCAGCGTTGAAGATCATTCAGGGGGCGACTATGGCTACACCTTC. This sequence joins TRBV29-1 and TRBJ1-2; TRBD1 aligns across 8 bases. V gave up 0 bases and J gave up 3 bases; unmatched junction bases: 6. The length of the CDR3 is 15 residues. Germline CDR1 is SQVTM and CDR2 is ANQGSEA.

The V and J genes are TRBV11-2 and TRBJ1-1; unclear D gene. V was trimmed by 0 bases and J by 0 bases, leaving 8 bases between them. The CDR3 is made up of 15 amino acids. Looked up from germline, CDR1 is SGHAT and CDR2 is FQNNGV. The CDR3 nucleotides are TGTGCCAGCAGCTTAGAGGAGGGTTTGAACACTGAAGCTTTCTTT. It encodes CASSLEEGLNTEAFF.

The chain links TRBV6-1 to TRBJ2-7; 10 bases map to TRBD1. V gave up 4 bases and J gave up 0 bases; unmatched junction bases: 6. The CDR3 extends over 16 amino acids. In germline, CDR1 is MNHNS, CDR2 SASEGT. The chain's CDR3 is CASSGQGARGSYEQYF. The CDR3 DNA is TGTGCCAGCAGTGGACAGGGGGCGCGGGGCTCCTACGAGCAGTACTTC.

The V call is TRBV30, the J call TRBJ1-1; TRBD1 matches 7 bases. The CDR3 consists of 15 residues. Germline trimming cut 3 bases from V and 1 base from J; bases unmatched to any gene: 8. Germline V lookup: CDR1 GTSNPN, CDR2 SVGIG (reference sequence). The CDR3: CAWRRQGQANTEAFF. Here the CDR3 DNA reads TGTGCCTGGAGGAGACAGGGTCAGGCGAACACTGAAGCTTTCTTT.

The V gene is TRBV28, the J gene TRBJ1-6; D gene unclear. V lost 3 bases and J lost 10, with 7 bases in between. This CDR3 has 12 amino acids. Germline loops: CDR1 MDHEN, CDR2 SYDVKM. The CDR3, as DNA: TGTGCCAGCAGTTTTAGGCGGTCACCCCTCCACTTT. The encoded protein is CASSFRRSPLHF.

The chain recombines TRBV3-1 (or the pseudogene TRBV3-2) with TRBJ2-2; 11 bases map to TRBD2. This CDR3 contains 15 residues. The germline CDR1 and CDR2 sequences are LGHDT and YNNKEL (reference sequence). Trimming at V came to 3 bases and at J to 7 bases, leaving 4 bases not matched to a gene. As DNA, the CDR3 is TGTGCCAGCAGCCACCACGGGACTAGCGGCGGGGAGCTGTTTTTT. This sequence encodes CASSHHGTSGGELFF.

The J gene is TRBJ1-1, the V gene TRBV29-1, with D possibly TRBD1 on 5 matching bases. Per the germline V gene, CDR1 is SQVTM and CDR2 is ANQGSEA. The CDR3 sequence is 14 residues long. The ends were cut back, 4 bases at V and 0 bases at J, with 12 bases in the middle. The CDR3 sequence: CSVGGKGMNTEAFF. The CDR3, as DNA: TGCAGCGTTGGGGGTAAGGGGATGAACACTGAAGCTTTCTTT.

The rearrangement joins TRBV10-3 to TRBJ2-7, with TRBD2 matching over 7 bases. The CDR3 is 15 residues long. The trim removed 0 bases at V and 2 bases at J, leaving 4 bases unmatched. Germline values: CDR1 ENHRY, CDR2 SYGVKD. The CDR3 DNA follows: TGTGCCATCAGTGAGTCAGGCGGGGGACCCTACGAGCAGTACTTC. Amino acid sequence: CAISESGGGPYEQYF.

In this sample, this clone turned up many times. This chain joins TRBV4-1 and TRBJ2-7; maybe TRBD2 (6 bases). The CDR3 is 14 residues long. Germline V gene data show CDR1 as MGHRA and CDR2 as YSYEKL. V was cut by 2 bases and J by 4 bases, with 12 bases left in between. This CDR3 reads CASSQPGESYEQYF. The CDR3 coding sequence is TGCGCCAGCAGCCAACCGGGGGAGTCTTACGAGCAGTACTTC.

The chain employs TRBV30 and TRBJ1-5; TRBD1 is a possible D gene (5 bases). The germline V and J ends were trimmed by 4 bases and 2 bases, with 12 bases remaining between them. CDR3 length equals 14 residues. In germline, CDR1 is GTSNPN, CDR2 SVGIG (reference sequence). Here the CDR3 DNA reads TGTGCCTGGAAGGCAGGGAAGGGCAATCAGCCCCAGCATTTT. Encoded protein: CAWKAGKGNQPQHF.

This chain uses TRBV24-1 with TRBJ1-2; D may be TRBD1 (6 bases). The V end was cut by 3 bases, the J end by 8 bases, with 9 bases between. CDR3 length equals 12 residues. The germline CDR1 and CDR2 sequences are KGHDR and SFDVKD. CDR3 in amino acids: CATSDTGRGYTF. In DNA, the CDR3 is TGTGCCACCAGTGATACAGGGCGCGGCTACACCTTC.

This rearrangement joins TRBV3-1 (or the pseudogene TRBV3-2) to TRBJ2-1; 15 bases are a match to TRBD2. The CDR3 totals 16 residues. Germline values: CDR1 LGHDT, CDR2 YNNKEL (reference sequence). J gave up 11 bases and V 0 bases, and 5 bases lay outside the gene matches. In nucleotides, the CDR3 is TGTGCCAGCAGCCAAGACGGACTAGCGGGGGGGGTGAAGCAGTTCTTC. It is translated as CASSQDGLAGGVKQFF.

V gene TRBV7-9 combines with J gene TRBJ1-3, with D hard to call. The CDR3 is 13 residues long. The germline gives CDR1 SEHNR, CDR2 FQNEAQ (reference sequence). Trimming shortened V by 8 bases and J by 0 bases, and 8 bases separated the two germline ends. For the CDR3, the DNA is TGTGCCAGCGAGTGGAGCTCTGGAAACACCATATATTTT. Amino acids: CASEWSSGNTIYF.

This sequence joins TRBV7-6 and TRBJ1-6; D ambiguous. CDR1 is SGHVS and CDR2 is FNYEAQ in the germline V gene. V lost 5 bases and J lost 0, with 14 bases in between. This CDR3 comprises 17 residues. CDR3 residues: CASSRDTPSSYNSPLHF. DNA of the CDR3: TGTGCCAGCAGCCGTGACACCCCAAGCTCCTATAATTCACCCCTCCACTTT.